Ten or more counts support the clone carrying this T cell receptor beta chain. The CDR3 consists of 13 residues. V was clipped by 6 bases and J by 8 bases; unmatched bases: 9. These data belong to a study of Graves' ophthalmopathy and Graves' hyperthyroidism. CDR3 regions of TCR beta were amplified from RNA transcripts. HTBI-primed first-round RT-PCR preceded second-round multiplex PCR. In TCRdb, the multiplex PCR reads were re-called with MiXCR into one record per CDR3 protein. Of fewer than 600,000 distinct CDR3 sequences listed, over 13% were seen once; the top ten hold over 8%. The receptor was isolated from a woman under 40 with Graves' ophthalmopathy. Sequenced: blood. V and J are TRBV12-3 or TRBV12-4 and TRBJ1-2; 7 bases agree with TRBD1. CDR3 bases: TGTGCCAGCAGGCTGACGACAGGGTTCGGCTACACCTTC. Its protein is CASRLTTGFGYTF.